These 2 T cell receptor beta chains were sequenced from one sample in a study of blood T cell repertoires in COVID-19. Clones were sequenced by immunoSEQ multiplex PCR, and TCRdb holds only the in-frame ones, with some missing. The sample includes 100,000 to 120,000 clones, around nine tenths of them seen just once. The sample taken for sequencing was peripheral blood. The receptors come from a human donor in a cohort sampled during active COVID-19.

This rearrangement joins TRBV14 to TRBJ1-2, with TRBD1 matching 8 bases. The V segment lost 4 bases and the J segment 8 bases; nucleotides outside the gene matches: 6. This CDR3 is 13 amino acids long. Germline CDR1 and CDR2: SGHDN and FVKESK. CDR3: CASSPHDRGGYTF. The CDR3 bases are TGTGCCAGCAGCCCTCATGACAGGGGCGGCTACACCTTC.

This clone appeared a single time. The chain combines TRBV10-2 with TRBJ1-1; a weak D match, TRBD1 (5 bases). V lost 2 bases and J lost 10, with 11 bases in between. CDR1 and CDR2 (germline): WSHSY, SAAADI. The CDR3 consists of 12 residues. DNA for the CDR3: TGCGCCAGCAGTGAGGTCCAGGGTTCAGCTTTCTTT. It yields the protein CASSEVQGSAFF.